Detailed here is one T cell receptor (beta chain). The method was immunoSEQ multiplex PCR; TCRdb's version includes in-frame clones alone and lacks a portion of them. The repertoire includes roughly 73,000 clones, approximately 87% of them detected once, and over 25% sits in the top ten. V lost 6 bases and J 6 bases, leaving 17 bases between the germline ends. Per germline, CDR1 SEHNR and CDR2 FQNEAQ (reference sequence). There are 14 residues in the CDR3. These data originate in a study of control samples from healthy donors and cancer patients. What was sequenced was blood. This rearrangement joins TRBV7-9 to TRBJ1-2, with D maybe TRBD1 (6 bases). The TCR originated in a man in his forties or fifties in good health. Here the CDR3 reads CASRFTSGTNGYTF. CDR3 nucleotides: TGTGCCAGCAGGTTCACATCCGGGACAAATGGCTACACCTTC.